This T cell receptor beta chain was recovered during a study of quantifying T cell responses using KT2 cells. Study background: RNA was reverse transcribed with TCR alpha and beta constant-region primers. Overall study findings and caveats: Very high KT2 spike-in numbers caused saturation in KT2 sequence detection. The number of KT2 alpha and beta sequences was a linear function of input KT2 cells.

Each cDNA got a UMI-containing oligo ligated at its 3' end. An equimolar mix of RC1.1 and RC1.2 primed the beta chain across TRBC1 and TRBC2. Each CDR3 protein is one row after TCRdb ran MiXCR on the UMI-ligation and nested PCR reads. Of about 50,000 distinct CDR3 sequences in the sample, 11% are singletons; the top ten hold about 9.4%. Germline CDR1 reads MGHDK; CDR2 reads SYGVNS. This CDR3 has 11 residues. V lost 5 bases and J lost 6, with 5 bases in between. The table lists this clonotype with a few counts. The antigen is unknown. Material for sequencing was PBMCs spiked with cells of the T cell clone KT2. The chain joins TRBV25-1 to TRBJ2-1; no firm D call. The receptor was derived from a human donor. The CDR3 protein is CASSWVNEQFF. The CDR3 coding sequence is TGTGCCAGCAGTTGGGTCAATGAGCAGTTCTTC.